Following are 2 T cell receptor beta chains from one sample sequenced in a study of T cells in women clearing cervical HPV infection. Only in-frame clones appear in the TCRdb table, and some are missing; sequencing was by immunoSEQ multiplex PCR. The table lists about 41,000 clones, with about 8% in the top ten. What was sequenced was blood buffy coat. Receptor source: a woman aged 18 to 75 with a cervical HPV16 infection that either progressed to CIN3+ or cleared (not recorded which).

Incomplete CDR3 DNA: TGTGCCAGCAGCTCGGACAGGTGGGACACTGAA. Protein sequence: CASSSDRWDTE. The CDR3 in its entirety is CASSSDRWDTEAFF. The J gene is TRBJ1-1, the V gene TRBV7-3; 7 bases are shared with TRBD1. The read ends 3 residues shy of where the CDR3 ends; the end is completed using the germline J gene. This CDR3 is built from 14 residues. Trimming at V came to 4 bases and at J to 3 bases, leaving 5 bases not matched to a gene. Germline CDR1 SGHTA, CDR2 FQGTGA.

As to this clone: The read terminates 3 residues before the CDR3 end, so the remaining end is supplied by the germline J gene. The chain joins TRBV5-1 to TRBJ1-4; D is unclear. This CDR3 region has 15 residues. Germline CDR1 is SGHRS and CDR2 is YFSETQ. V was cut by 4 bases and J by 0 bases, with 10 bases left in between. CDR3 protein: CASSPQFSTNEKLFF. The sequenced CDR3 bases are TGCGCCAGCAGCCCTCAGTTTTCAACTAATGAAAAA.